Listed here are 30 T cell receptor beta chains from one sample, sequenced in a study of blood T cell repertoires in COVID-19. The table came from immunoSEQ multiplex PCR; TCRdb's copy has only in-frame clones and leaves some out. The data show tens of thousands of clones, 82% seen once. Sequences were obtained from peripheral blood. Receptor source: a man aged 55 to 70 with acute or convalescent COVID-19.

This clone was picked up a small number of times. This sequence joins TRBV12-5 and TRBJ2-7, with D perhaps matching TRBD2 (6 bases). Germline V gives CDR1 LGHNT, CDR2 FRNRAP. There are 12 residues in the CDR3. Trimming took 4 bases from V and 4 from J, leaving 8 bases between them. CDR3 in amino acids: CASGSAGYEQYF. The CDR3, as DNA: TGTGCTAGTGGTTCAGCGGGTTACGAGCAGTACTTC.

The J gene is TRBJ2-3, the V gene TRBV7-2, with 10 bases fitting TRBD1. This CDR3 region has 16 residues. Germline lookup yields CDR1 SGHTA and CDR2 FQGNSA. V shed 7 bases and J 3 bases; nucleotides not matched to a gene: 10. In nucleotides, the CDR3 is TGTGCCAGCATCACCCCTCTGGGACAGGGGACAGATACGCAGTATTTT. This codes for CASITPLGQGTDTQYF.

V and J are TRBV4-1 and TRBJ1-1; a possible D gene is TRBD1 (5 bases). Germline V lookup: CDR1 MGHRA, CDR2 YSYEKL. The ends were cut back, 7 bases at V and 3 bases at J, with 21 bases in the middle. This CDR3 has 16 amino acids. CDR3 region: CASNNPDPGMDTEAFF. DNA of the CDR3: TGCGCCAGCAACAATCCGGACCCAGGGATGGACACTGAAGCTTTCTTT.

This rearrangement joins TRBV4-1 to TRBJ1-3; the D gene is possibly TRBD1 (5 bases). The CDR3 runs to 16 residues. Trimming pared 1 base from V and 6 bases from J, leaving 16 bases between. Germline CDR1 reads MGHRA; CDR2 reads YSYEKL. The CDR3: CASSQVGTGWVNTIYF. In DNA form, the CDR3 reads TGCGCCAGCAGCCAAGTTGGCACAGGCTGGGTAAACACCATATATTTT.

This chain's CDR3 is CASSPHGNRVQETQYF. DNA for the CDR3: TGTGCCAGCAGTCCCCATGGTAACAGGGTACAAGAGACCCAGTACTTC. The chain uses TRBV27 and TRBJ2-5; D perhaps matches TRBD1 (6 bases). Trimming removed 5 bases at V and 2 bases at J, with 18 bases between. There are 16 residues in the CDR3. Per germline, CDR1 MNHEY and CDR2 SMNVEV (reference sequence).

The chain links TRBV6-6 to TRBJ2-2, with D perhaps matching TRBD1 (6 bases). The CDR3 contains 16 residues. The germline gives CDR1 MNHNY, CDR2 SVGAGI (reference sequence). Trimming removed 2 bases from V and 1 base from J, with 11 bases in between. The chain's CDR3 is CASSYAGTQNTGELFF. The CDR3 DNA follows: TGTGCCAGCAGTTACGCCGGGACACAGAACACCGGGGAGCTGTTTTTT.

The V call is TRBV7-9, the J call TRBJ1-2; 8 nucleotides line up with TRBD1. This CDR3 has 14 residues. CDR1 and CDR2 from the germline V gene are SEHNR and FQNEAQ (reference sequence). V shed 5 bases, J shed 7 bases, and the junction held 9 bases outside the gene matches. This chain's CDR3 is CASSLDRGGGGYTF. The CDR3, as DNA: TGTGCCAGCAGCCTCGACAGGGGAGGAGGTGGCTACACCTTC.

The DNA for the CDR3 is TGTGCCAGCAGCTTATATGGGACAGGTCGTGAAGGCTACACCTTC. Amino acids: CASSLYGTGREGYTF. The J gene is TRBJ1-2, the V gene TRBV7-2, with 8 bases identical to TRBD1. Germline CDR1 is SGHTA and CDR2 is FQGNSA. This CDR3 spans 15 amino acids. Trimming took 2 bases from V and 8 from J; bases not matched to a gene: 10.

This clone was seen a single time. The rearrangement joins TRBV5-1 to TRBJ1-4, with no clear D. The CDR3 loop spans 15 amino acids. Germline V gene lookup returns CDR1 SGHRS and CDR2 YFSETQ. V was cut by 0 bases and J by 7 bases, with 13 bases left in between. CDR3 coding DNA: TGCGCCAGCAGCTTGGGGGCCGGTGGAGGTGAAAAACTGTTTTTT. Amino acids: CASSLGAGGGEKLFF.

This chain joins TRBV30 and TRBJ1-3, with 9 bases matching TRBD1. The CDR3 contains 17 residues. The germline V gene has CDR1 GTSNPN and CDR2 SVGIG (reference sequence). J gave up 0 bases and V 3 bases, and 9 bases lay outside the gene matches. CDR3 DNA: TGTGCCTGGAGCTCGGGGACAGGGACATTCTCTGGAAACACCATATATTTT. As protein: CAWSSGTGTFSGNTIYF. The variable domain in full, with the rest retrieved from reference TRBV30 and TRBJ1-3, is SQTIHQWPATLVQPVGSPLSLECTVEGTSNPNLYWYRQAAGRGLQLLFYSVGIGQISSEVPQNLSASRPQDRQFILSSKKLLLSDSGFYLCAWSSGTGTFSGNTIYFGEGSWLTVV.

This clone was detected only a few times. The rearrangement uses TRBV27 and TRBJ1-5; D may be TRBD1 (5 bases). V was shortened by 0 bases and J by 2 bases, with 11 bases between the two germline ends. This CDR3 is 16 amino acids long. CDR1 is MNHEY and CDR2 is SMNVEV in the germline V gene (reference sequence). The chain's CDR3 is CASSLSGSRGNQPQHF. The CDR3, as DNA: TGTGCCAGCAGTTTATCGGGGTCCAGGGGCAATCAGCCCCAGCATTTT.

The chain joins TRBV12-3 or TRBV12-4 to TRBJ2-7; D remains ambiguous. Trimming removed 8 bases from V and 3 bases from J, with 8 bases in between. The CDR3 spans 11 residues. Written as DNA, the CDR3 is TGTGCCAGCGCGACAAACTACGAGCAGTACTTC. Protein: CASATNYEQYF.

This clone was detected a few times. This chain connects TRBV6-6 to TRBJ1-2; TRBD1 agrees at 7 bases. In germline, CDR1 is MNHNY, CDR2 SVGAGI (reference sequence). This CDR3 contains 13 residues. Trimming at V came to 5 bases and at J to 2 bases, leaving 2 bases not matched to a gene. The CDR3 DNA reads TGTGCCAGCAGTCCGGGACAGAACTATGGCTACACCTTC. As protein: CASSPGQNYGYTF.

The V and J genes are TRBV5-1 and TRBJ1-1; no clear D gene. Germline V gene sequence: CDR1 SGHRS, CDR2 YFSETQ. There are 13 residues in the CDR3. The V gene lost 0 bases and the J gene lost 11 bases, with 14 bases spanning the gap. CDR3: CASSLEGSGNAFF. The CDR3 DNA sequence: TGCGCCAGCAGCTTGGAGGGCTCGGGGAACGCTTTCTTT. Looking up the rest from reference TRBV5-1 and TRBJ1-1 gives the full variable domain: KAGVTQTPRYLIKTRGQQVTLSCSPISGHRSVSWYQQTPGQGLQFLFEYFSETQRNKGNFPGRFSGRQFSNSRSEMNVSTLELGDSALYLCASSLEGSGNAFFGQGTRLTVV.

This chain connects TRBV7-2 to TRBJ2-5; the match to TRBD2 covers 11 bases. Trimming cost V 6 bases and J 4 bases; bases outside gene matches: 13. The germline V gene has CDR1 SGHTA and CDR2 FQGNSA. The CDR3 sequence is 17 residues long. CDR3 in DNA: TGTGCCAGCAGTTTTTCTATTAGCGGGGGGGCCGTAGAGACCCAGTACTTC. Translated, it gives CASSFSISGGAVETQYF.

V usage is TRBV9 and J usage is TRBJ2-2; a possible D gene is TRBD1 (6 bases). Germline CDR1 is SGDLS and CDR2 is YYNGEE. V lost 3 bases and J 2 bases, leaving 14 bases between the germline ends. This CDR3 is 16 amino acids long. In DNA form, the CDR3 reads TGTGCCAGCAGCGCAGTGACAGGCACCAACACCGGGGAGCTGTTTTTT. It is translated as CASSAVTGTNTGELFF.

The rearrangement joins TRBV27 to TRBJ1-4, with TRBD1 as a possible D gene (6 bases). Germline V gene lookup returns CDR1 MNHEY and CDR2 SMNVEV (reference sequence). Trimming removed 5 bases from V and 8 bases from J, with 12 bases in between. CDR3 length: 13 amino acids. The CDR3 DNA reads as TGTGCCAGCAGTCTCAGGGGTCGGGAAAAACTGTTTTTT. Translated: CASSLRGREKLFF.

V and J are TRBV2 and TRBJ2-7; 8 nucleotides align to TRBD2. V was clipped by 8 bases and J by 1 base; unmatched bases: 7. The CDR3 consists of 14 residues. CDR1 is SNHLY and CDR2 is FYNNEI in the germline V gene. CDR3 DNA: TGTGCCAGCCGGGGGGGGCGGGGTTCCTACGAGCAGTACTTC. Its protein product is CASRGGRGSYEQYF.

The chain recombines TRBV24-1 with TRBJ2-2, with 7 positions matching TRBD2. With 6 bases clipped from V and 5 bases from J, the junction kept 5 bases outside the gene matches. The CDR3 has 14 amino acids. The germline CDR1 and CDR2 sequences are KGHDR and SFDVKD. The CDR3: CATSRQGGTGELFF. Here the CDR3 DNA reads TGTGCCACCAGTCGTCAGGGAGGGACCGGGGAGCTGTTTTTT.

V is TRBV21-1 and J is TRBJ1-2; the tabulated D call, TRBD1, remains unverified against the DNA. TRBV21-1 is an annotated pseudogene. The CDR3 covers 16 residues. In DNA, the CDR3 is TGTGCCAGCAGCGAGGGGACATCCCATTCCGGAAGGGGCTACACCTTC. Protein product: CASSEGTSHSGRGYTF.

This rearrangement joins TRBV28 to TRBJ2-7; D is undetermined. V lost 7 bases to trimming and J lost 1 base, with 8 bases between them. In germline, CDR1 is MDHEN, CDR2 SYDVKM. The CDR3 sequence is 12 residues long. CDR3 DNA: TGTGCCAGCATGCGGTCTTCCTACGAGCAGTACTTC. This gives the protein CASMRSSYEQYF.

This rearrangement joins TRBV6-4 to TRBJ2-7; TRBD1 matches at 9 bases. Germline V CDR1 and CDR2: MRHNA, SNTAGT. Trimming cost V 6 bases and J 3 bases; bases outside gene matches: 12. CDR3 length: 16 residues. The CDR3 DNA reads TGTGCCAGCAGCGACCGGACGGGACAGGGAGGCTACGAGCAGTACTTC. This translates into CASSDRTGQGGYEQYF.

This sequence joins TRBV28 and TRBJ1-4, with a tentative D call TRBD1 (5 bases). Germline V gene lookup returns CDR1 MDHEN and CDR2 SYDVKM. The CDR3 covers 14 residues. Trimming cost V 3 bases and J 7 bases, with 12 bases left between them. The CDR3 loop reads CASSLGLDGEKLFF. The CDR3 nucleotides read TGTGCCAGCAGTTTGGGACTCGATGGTGAAAAACTGTTTTTT.

The chain recombines TRBV27 with TRBJ1-6, with D unresolved. The CDR3 runs to 14 residues. V lost 6 bases and J 11 bases, leaving 17 bases between the germline ends. The germline gives CDR1 MNHEY, CDR2 SMNVEV (reference sequence). CDR3 nucleotide sequence: TGTGCCAGCAGACTCCCAGGAATCCAAACACCCCTCCACTTT. It codes for CASRLPGIQTPLHF.

This chain connects TRBV7-9 to TRBJ2-7; 7 bases are shared with TRBD2. This CDR3 is 15 amino acids long. Germline CDR1 reads SEHNR; CDR2 reads FQNEAQ (reference sequence). The V and J ends lost 4 bases and 0 bases, in that order; junction bases with no gene match: 6. The CDR3 reads CASSYGGGSSYEQYF. CDR3 bases: TGTGCCAGCAGCTATGGGGGGGGGAGCTCCTACGAGCAGTACTTC.

The chain couples TRBV2 to TRBJ2-1; TRBD1 is a possible D gene (6 bases). V shed 9 bases and J shed 4 bases, with 10 bases lying between them. The germline CDR1 and CDR2 sequences are SNHLY and FYNNEI. CDR3 length: 12 residues. The CDR3, as DNA: TGTGCCAGTAGGACAGCTTACAATGAGCAGTTCTTC. Encoded protein: CASRTAYNEQFF. Variable domain in full (rest from reference TRBV2 and TRBJ2-1): EPEVTQTPSHQVTQMGQEVILRCVPISNHLYFYWYRQILGQKVEFLVSFYNNEISEKSEIFDDQFSVERPDGSNFTLKIRSTKLEDSAMYFCASRTAYNEQFFGPGTRLTVL.

This clone is a singleton in its sample. This rearrangement joins TRBV28 to TRBJ1-1, with D possibly matching TRBD1 (5 bases). Germline V lookup: CDR1 MDHEN, CDR2 SYDVKM. The germline V and J ends were trimmed by 4 bases and 0 bases, with 6 bases remaining between them. The CDR3 contains 13 residues. This CDR3 is CASSSGMNTEAFF. CDR3 coding DNA: TGTGCCAGCAGTTCAGGGATGAACACTGAAGCTTTCTTT. Using reference TRBV28 and TRBJ1-1 for the parts outside the CDR3, the full variable domain is DVKVTQSSRYLVKRTGEKVFLECVQDMDHENMFWYRQDPGLGLRLIYFSYDVKMKEKGDIPEGYSVSREKKERFSLILESASTNQTSMYLCASSSGMNTEAFFGQGTRLTVV.

The J gene is TRBJ2-1, the V gene TRBV4-3; D remains ambiguous. Germline CDR1 is LGHNA and CDR2 is YSLEER. The CDR3 covers 15 residues. The germline V and J ends were trimmed by 0 bases and 4 bases, with 10 bases remaining between them. CDR3 loop: CASSQEMPAYNEQFF. The CDR3 DNA reads TGCGCCAGCAGCCAAGAAATGCCCGCGTACAATGAGCAGTTCTTC.

V and J are TRBV7-6 and TRBJ1-4; no definite D call. The CDR3 runs 15 residues. Germline-derived CDR1 and CDR2 are SGHVS and FNYEAQ. Trimming stripped 4 bases from V and 4 bases from J, with 13 bases between. The CDR3 sequence: CASSSGGGINEKLFF. The CDR3 coding sequence is TGTGCCAGCAGCTCCGGTGGCGGAATTAATGAAAAACTGTTTTTT.

V usage is TRBV6-5 and J usage is TRBJ1-3, with TRBD1 as a possible D gene (5 bases). The V and J ends lost 6 bases and 0 bases respectively, with 12 bases between them. The germline CDR1 and CDR2 sequences are MNHEY and SVGAGI. This CDR3 is 15 amino acids long. The CDR3 sequence is CASSNGGNSGNTIYF. The DNA of the CDR3 is TGTGCCAGCAGCAACGGGGGAAACTCTGGAAACACCATATATTTT.